A single T cell receptor (beta chain) is shown here with its context. The entry originates in a study of blood T cell repertoires in COVID-19. Measured with immunoSEQ multiplex PCR; TCRdb has only the in-frame clones, and not every one. Among hundreds of thousands of clones listed, under 90% were seen once. The TCR originated in a woman aged 80 or over with acute or convalescent COVID-19. The specimen sequenced was peripheral blood.

CDR3 nucleotide sequence: TGTGCCAGCAGTTACTCGATCCCCGGTAGGAACACTGAAGCTTTCTTT. Protein sequence: CASSYSIPGRNTEAFF. This chain uses TRBV6-5 with TRBJ1-1; D gene unclear. Germline CDR1 is MNHEY and CDR2 is SVGAGI. This CDR3 has 16 amino acids. Deletions cut 0 bases from V and 1 base from J, with 12 bases between.